Below, 18 T cell receptor beta chains from the same sample are listed, as sequenced in a study of shared clonotypes between healthy human individuals. TCRdb keeps only in-frame clones here, not all; method: immunoSEQ multiplex PCR. The repertoire has 1.6 million or so clones, around 97% of them found once; the top ten carry roughly 1.2%. Sequenced sample: naive CD4+ T cells sorted from blood. Stated subset: CD45RA+ positively selected. Receptors were obtained from a man between 25 and 39 years old in good health.

A remark on this clone: Other DNA sequences in the same sample also yield this CDR3. J is TRBJ1-1 and V is TRBV19; 8 bases align to TRBD1. The CDR3 covers 14 residues. The V segment lost 8 bases and the J segment 1 base; nucleotides outside the gene matches: 6. Germline values: CDR1 LNHDA, CDR2 SQIVND (reference sequence). The CDR3: CASGHRGENTEAFF. The CDR3 bases are TGTGCCAGTGGTCACAGGGGGGAGAACACTGAAGCTTTCTTT.

The rearrangement links TRBV5-1 to TRBJ2-2; 11 positions agree with TRBD2. The CDR3 runs to 20 residues. V lost 4 bases, J lost 3 bases, and 17 bases stayed unmatched. Germline V gene lookup returns CDR1 SGHRS and CDR2 YFSETQ. The DNA of the CDR3 is TGCGCCAGCAGCGGAGGCTGGAGGGTAGCGGGAGGGCCTGACACCGGGGAGCTGTTTTTT. Translating it yields CASSGGWRVAGGPDTGELFF.

The genes are TRBV5-1 and TRBJ2-1, with 14 nucleotides matching TRBD2. V shed 0 bases and J 8 bases; nucleotides not matched to a gene: 4. Germline CDR1 is SGHRS and CDR2 is YFSETQ. The CDR3 is 16 amino acids. The CDR3 loop is CASSLDGTSGSDEQFF. The CDR3 nucleotides read TGCGCCAGCAGCTTGGACGGGACTAGCGGGAGCGATGAGCAGTTCTTC.

V gene TRBV11-2 combines with J gene TRBJ2-2, with a tentative D call TRBD1 (6 bases). The CDR3 is 16 amino acids. Trimming took 5 bases from V and 4 from J, leaving 17 bases between them. Germline assignment: CDR1 SGHAT and CDR2 FQNNGV. CDR3 nucleotide sequence: TGTGCCAGCAGCACCGGGACACAGCTGCTCACCGGGGAGCTGTTTTTT. Protein: CASSTGTQLLTGELFF.

The J gene is TRBJ2-1, the V gene TRBV7-9; 7 bases match TRBD2. J gave up 4 bases and V 1 base, and 10 bases lay outside the gene matches. Germline assignment: CDR1 SEHNR and CDR2 FQNEAQ (reference sequence). The length of the CDR3 is 17 residues. CDR3 in amino acids: CASSLVLNSGLYNEQFF. The CDR3 DNA is TGTGCCAGCAGCTTAGTTCTTAATAGCGGGCTGTACAATGAGCAGTTCTTC.

As to this clone: Other DNA sequences in this specimen translate into the identical CDR3. V usage is TRBV18 and J usage is TRBJ2-3; D unresolved. CDR1 is KGHSH, CDR2 LQKENI, per germline. CDR3 length equals 15 residues. The V end was cut by 0 bases, the J end by 0 bases, with 7 bases between. The CDR3 region has the DNA TGTGCCAGCTCACCACCGTCCAGGAGCACAGATACGCAGTATTTT. This gives the protein CASSPPSRSTDTQYF.

V is TRBV6-4 and J is TRBJ2-1; D may be TRBD2 (6 bases). The CDR3 covers 15 residues. Trimming removed 6 bases at V and 2 bases at J, with 14 bases between. CDR1 is MRHNA and CDR2 is SNTAGT in the germline V gene. CDR3 in DNA: TGTGCCAGCAGCAAAACGGGACTTACCTACAATGAGCAGTTCTTC. Its translation: CASSKTGLTYNEQFF.

The chain employs TRBV30 and TRBJ1-2, with D possibly matching TRBD1 (6 bases). The CDR3 has 16 amino acids. Germline V gene lookup returns CDR1 GTSNPN and CDR2 SVGIG (reference sequence). V lost 8 bases and J 4 bases, leaving 26 bases between the germline ends. CDR3 DNA sequence: TGTGCCATACACAAACCCTTCACAGGGATCGGCTATGGCTACACCTTC. It encodes CAIHKPFTGIGYGYTF.

The rearrangement uses TRBV10-1 and TRBJ2-1; tentatively, D is TRBD1 (5 bases). V was clipped by 4 bases and J by 3 bases, with 7 bases between them. The CDR3 loop spans 13 amino acids. Germline V gene sequence: CDR1 WNHNN, CDR2 SYGVQD (reference sequence). The CDR3 coding sequence is TGCGCCAGCAGTGCCGACAGCTACAATGAGCAGTTCTTC. Residues: CASSADSYNEQFF.

The chain has TRBV6-1 and TRBJ1-2; a possible D gene is TRBD1 (6 bases). This CDR3 contains 14 residues. CDR1 is MNHNS, CDR2 SASEGT, per germline. V lost 2 bases and J lost 3, with 10 bases in between. CDR3 amino acids: CASSELQGDYGYTF. The CDR3 bases are TGTGCCAGCAGTGAACTACAGGGTGACTATGGCTACACCTTC.

The chain links TRBV28 to TRBJ2-4, with 7 bases lining up with TRBD2. The trim removed 5 bases at V and 10 bases at J, leaving 11 bases unmatched. Germline V gene lookup returns CDR1 MDHEN and CDR2 SYDVKM. The CDR3 has 14 amino acids. The CDR3 spells CASSPQTSSGIQYF. The CDR3 nucleotides are TGTGCCAGCAGTCCCCAGACTAGCTCGGGGATTCAGTACTTC.

This rearrangement joins TRBV15 to TRBJ2-5; D call uncertain. The CDR3 runs 13 residues. The V gene's germline CDR1 is LNHNV and CDR2 YYDKDF (reference sequence). The V and J ends lost 1 base and 5 bases respectively, with 8 bases between them. The CDR3 DNA reads as TGTGCCACCAGCAGAGCACAGTCGGAGACCCAGTACTTC. Protein: CATSRAQSETQYF.

The gene calls are TRBV7-9 and TRBJ2-7; 9 positions match TRBD1. Germline CDR1 SEHNR, CDR2 FQNEAQ (reference sequence). The CDR3 runs 16 residues. The trim removed 3 bases at V and 2 bases at J, leaving 8 bases unmatched. CDR3 sequence reads: CASSFFWTGETYEQYF. The CDR3 DNA reads TGTGCCAGCAGCTTTTTTTGGACAGGGGAGACCTACGAGCAGTACTTC. Complete variable domain (other parts from reference TRBV7-9 and TRBJ2-7): DTGVSQNPRHKITKRGQNVTFRCDPISEHNRLYWYRQTLGQGPEFLTYFQNEAQLEKSRLLSDRFSAERPKGSFSTLEIQRTEQGDSAMYLCASSFFWTGETYEQYFGPGTRLTVT.

The rearrangement uses TRBV28 and TRBJ2-5; D is tentatively TRBD1 or TRBD2 (5 bases each). Germline V lookup: CDR1 MDHEN, CDR2 SYDVKM. The germline V and J ends were trimmed by 5 bases and 7 bases, with 14 bases remaining between them. The CDR3 runs 13 residues. CDR3 in amino acids: CASSHEGSRTQYF. CDR3 bases: TGTGCCAGCAGTCACGAGGGGAGCAGGACCCAGTACTTC.

This chain connects TRBV30 to TRBJ2-2; D is ambiguous. The V gene's germline CDR1 is GTSNPN and CDR2 SVGIG (reference sequence). V shed 4 bases and J shed 7 bases, with 13 bases lying between them. CDR3 length equals 13 residues. CDR3 DNA sequence: TGTGCCTGGACCCCTAGATGTGGCGGGGAGCTGTTTTTT. It is translated as CAWTPRCGGELFF.

The gene calls are TRBV28 and TRBJ2-4; D possibly corresponds to TRBD1 (5 bases). Germline V gene sequence: CDR1 MDHEN, CDR2 SYDVKM. This CDR3 spans 12 amino acids. Trimming shortened V by 5 bases and J by 5 bases, and 7 bases separated the two germline ends. The CDR3 reads CASSKQENIQYF. For the CDR3, the DNA is TGTGCCAGCAGTAAACAGGAAAACATTCAGTACTTC.

The chain couples TRBV6-4 to TRBJ1-2; 8 nucleotides align to TRBD1. This CDR3 region has 13 residues. The junction had 4 bases not matched to a gene; V was cut back by 6 bases and J by 4 bases. Germline V CDR1 and CDR2: MRHNA, SNTAGT. This chain's CDR3 is CASRPTGGYGYTF. CDR3 DNA: TGTGCCAGCAGGCCCACAGGGGGCTATGGCTACACCTTC.

The V and J genes are TRBV2 and TRBJ2-3; 7 bases are shared with TRBD2. V trimming: 6 bases; J trimming: 1 base; junction bases outside the gene matches: 7. The germline CDR1 and CDR2 sequences are SNHLY and FYNNEI. The CDR3 covers 15 residues. The DNA of the CDR3 is TGTGCCAGCAGCCCACGACTAGCTGGCACAGATACGCAGTATTTT. Translating it yields CASSPRLAGTDTQYF.